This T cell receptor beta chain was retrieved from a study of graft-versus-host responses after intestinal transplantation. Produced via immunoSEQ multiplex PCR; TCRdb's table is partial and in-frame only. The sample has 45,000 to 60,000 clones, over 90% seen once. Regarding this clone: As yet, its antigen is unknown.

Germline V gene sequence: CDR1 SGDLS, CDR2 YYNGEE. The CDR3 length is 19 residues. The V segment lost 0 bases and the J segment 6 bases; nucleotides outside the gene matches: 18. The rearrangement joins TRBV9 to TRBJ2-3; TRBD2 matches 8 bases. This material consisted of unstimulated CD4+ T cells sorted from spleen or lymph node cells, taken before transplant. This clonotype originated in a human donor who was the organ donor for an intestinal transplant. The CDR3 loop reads CASSVDGGGPRTHLDTQYF. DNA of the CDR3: TGTGCCAGCAGCGTAGATGGCGGGGGGCCACGTACCCACTTGGATACGCAGTATTTT.